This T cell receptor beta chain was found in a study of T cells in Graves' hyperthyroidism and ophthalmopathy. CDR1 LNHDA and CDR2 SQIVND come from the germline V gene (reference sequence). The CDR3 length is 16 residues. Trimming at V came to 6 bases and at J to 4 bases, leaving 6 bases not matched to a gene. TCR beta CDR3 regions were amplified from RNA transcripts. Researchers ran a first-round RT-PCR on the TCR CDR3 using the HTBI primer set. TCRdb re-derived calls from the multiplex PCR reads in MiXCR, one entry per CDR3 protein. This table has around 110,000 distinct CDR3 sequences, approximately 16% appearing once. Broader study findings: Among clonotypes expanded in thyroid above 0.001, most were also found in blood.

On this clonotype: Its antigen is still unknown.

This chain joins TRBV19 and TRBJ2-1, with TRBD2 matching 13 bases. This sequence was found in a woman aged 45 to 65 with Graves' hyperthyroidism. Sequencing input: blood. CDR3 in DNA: TGTGCCAGTAGCAATCCGGGACTAGCGGGATACAATGAGCAGTTCTTC. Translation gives CASSNPGLAGYNEQFF.